Sequencing of this TCR beta chain was carried out in a study of T cell responses to AZD1222 COVID-19 vaccine. The table came from immunoSEQ multiplex PCR; TCRdb's copy has only in-frame clones and leaves some out. Here the sample spans some 150,000 clones, roughly 90% being singletons. Study-level findings and limits: CD4 TCRs covered the whole spike, strongest at regions 160-218 and 743-854. Nearly half of spike-specific TCRs reportedly target variant regions that are unmutated in the B.1.351 and B.1.1.7 variants. Compared with day 0, the breadth and depth of the Spike-specific TCR repertoire rose significantly after two doses of AZD1222.

Second doses at about 4 or about 12 weeks were pooled. Details on this clone: Its antigen is unidentified.

Germline lookup yields CDR1 SGHTA and CDR2 FQGNSA. Between the trimmed V and J ends, which lost 2 bases and 6 bases, there was a span of 11 bases. CDR3 size: 14 residues. Sequenced here: peripheral blood, sampled 28 days after the second AZD1222 dose. This sequence was found in an adult who received the AZD1222 COVID-19 vaccine. This chain joins TRBV7-2 and TRBJ2-1, with D uncertain. CDR3 in amino acids: CASSLWFPGNEQFF. Written as DNA, the CDR3 is TGTGCCAGCAGCTTATGGTTTCCGGGCAATGAGCAGTTCTTC.